A single sample gave rise to the 14 T cell receptor beta chains below, sequenced in a study of blood T cell repertoires in COVID-19. Some clones are missing from TCRdb's copy, which holds only in-frame ones; the method was immunoSEQ multiplex PCR. The table shows over 100,000 clones, with around 92% occurring only once. The sample consisted of peripheral blood. These receptors were collected from a man between 18 and 35 years old with acute or convalescent COVID-19.

The J gene is TRBJ2-7, the V gene TRBV5-1; D unresolved. Germline lookup yields CDR1 SGHRS and CDR2 YFSETQ. The V end was cut by 1 base, the J end by 0 bases, with 5 bases between. This CDR3 spans 13 amino acids. CDR3 region: CASSLTVSYEQYF. CDR3 DNA: TGCGCCAGCAGCTTGACAGTCTCCTACGAGCAGTACTTC.

The rearrangement links TRBV30 to TRBJ1-1, with 8 positions matching TRBD1. Germline V lookup: CDR1 GTSNPN, CDR2 SVGIG (reference sequence). The CDR3 has 12 amino acids. Trimming took 2 bases from V and 7 from J; bases not matched to a gene: 3. In DNA, the CDR3 is TGTGCCTGGAGTCGGACAGGGAATGAAGCTTTCTTT. Encoded protein: CAWSRTGNEAFF.

The chain carries TRBV30 and TRBJ1-3; TRBD1 might be the D (5 bases). The V and J ends lost 0 bases and 0 bases respectively, with 12 bases between them. This CDR3 is built from 16 residues. Germline values: CDR1 GTSNPN, CDR2 SVGIG (reference sequence). DNA for the CDR3: TGTGCCTGGAGTGTGCGGGGGGTCCCCTCTGGAAACACCATATATTTT. Translating gives CAWSVRGVPSGNTIYF.

The chain has TRBV5-1 and TRBJ2-7; 8 nucleotides agree with TRBD1. Germline loops: CDR1 SGHRS, CDR2 YFSETQ. Losses at the gene ends were 3 bases for V and 2 bases for J; bases not matched to a gene: 7. The CDR3 spans 15 residues. Written as DNA, the CDR3 is TGCGCCAGCAGCTCTTACGGACAGGGCGCCTACGAGCAGTACTTC. The encoded protein is CASSSYGQGAYEQYF.

V is TRBV27 and J is TRBJ2-7; 8 bases align to TRBD2. Germline CDR1 reads MNHEY; CDR2 reads SMNVEV (reference sequence). This CDR3 is 14 amino acids long. J lost 0 bases, V lost 6 bases, and 4 bases had no gene match. CDR3 DNA: TGTGCCAGCAGGACCAGCGGGAGCTCCTACGAGCAGTACTTC. Translated: CASRTSGSSYEQYF.

The sample holds one count of this clone. The J gene is TRBJ1-6, the V gene TRBV7-9; 7 bases match TRBD1. The CDR3 has 16 amino acids. With V trimmed by 5 bases and J by 9 bases, 13 bases remained unmatched. In germline, CDR1 is SEHNR, CDR2 FQNEAQ (reference sequence). CDR3 in DNA: TGTGCCAGCAGCCGGAAAAGCCAGGGGGAAAGTTCACCCCTCCACTTT. Its translation is CASSRKSQGESSPLHF.

The V and J genes are TRBV13 and TRBJ1-1; TRBD1 is a possible D gene (6 bases). Per germline, CDR1 PRHDT and CDR2 FYEKMQ (reference sequence). Trimming stripped 1 base from V and 0 bases from J, with 15 bases between. The CDR3 is 17 amino acids. The CDR3 loop is CASSLAGALGVNTEAFF. In DNA, the CDR3 is TGTGCCAGCAGCTTAGCAGGGGCGCTAGGGGTGAACACTGAAGCTTTCTTT.

The V call is TRBV27, the J call TRBJ2-1; 10 positions match TRBD1. The CDR3 has 17 amino acids. Germline lookup yields CDR1 MNHEY and CDR2 SMNVEV (reference sequence). Germline trimming cut 5 bases from V and 4 bases from J; bases unmatched to any gene: 11. The CDR3 DNA is TGTGCCAGCAGTCCATTGAACCCGGGACAGGGGTACAATGAGCAGTTCTTC. Its translation is CASSPLNPGQGYNEQFF.

The rearrangement joins TRBV5-4 to TRBJ2-7, with TRBD2 matching 8 bases. The CDR3 length is 14 residues. V gave up 4 bases and J gave up 4 bases; unmatched junction bases: 7. The V gene's germline CDR1 is SGHNT and CDR2 YYREEE (reference sequence). Here the CDR3 reads CASSPSGRGYEQYF. In DNA, the CDR3 is TGTGCCAGCAGCCCAAGCGGGAGAGGTTACGAGCAGTACTTC.

The table lists this clone with a count of one. This chain uses TRBV20-1 with TRBJ1-2, with a tentative D call TRBD1 (6 bases). V was cut by 3 bases and J by 5 bases, with 13 bases left in between. This CDR3 region has 13 residues. Germline V CDR1 and CDR2: DFQATT, SNEGSKA (reference sequence). CDR3 sequence (DNA): TGCAGTGCTAGTGCACAGGGACGTTATGGCTACACCTTC. Protein product: CSASAQGRYGYTF.

The V and J genes are TRBV9 and TRBJ2-2; tentatively, D is TRBD1 (5 bases). Germline lookup yields CDR1 SGDLS and CDR2 YYNGEE. Trimming stripped 0 bases from V and 4 bases from J, with 10 bases between. This CDR3 spans 15 amino acids. CDR3 DNA sequence: TGTGCCAGCAGCGTAGAGACAGTAGTCACCGGGGAGCTGTTTTTT. This sequence encodes CASSVETVVTGELFF.

The genes are TRBV11-3 and TRBJ1-1, with D possibly TRBD1 on 5 matching bases. The CDR3 consists of 14 residues. V was shortened by 0 bases and J by 4 bases, with 9 bases between the two germline ends. Germline V gene sequence: CDR1 SGHNT, CDR2 YENEEA. The CDR3 reads CASSLDGGGTEAFF. The CDR3 DNA sequence: TGTGCCAGCAGCTTAGACGGGGGTGGCACTGAAGCTTTCTTT.

The genes are TRBV5-4 and TRBJ1-1; TRBD1 is a possible D gene (6 bases). Germline V CDR1 and CDR2: SGHNT, YYREEE (reference sequence). The CDR3 extends over 13 amino acids. With 4 bases removed from V and 4 bases from J, the gap between germline ends came to 11 bases. This CDR3 reads CASSATGPTEAFF. For the CDR3, the DNA is TGTGCCAGCAGCGCAACAGGGCCCACTGAAGCTTTCTTT.

The rearrangement uses TRBV11-2 and TRBJ1-3; TRBD1 might be the D (5 bases). V dropped 10 bases and J dropped 2 bases, with 15 bases sitting between them. Germline CDR1 reads SGHAT; CDR2 reads FQNNGV. The CDR3 covers 14 residues. The CDR3 DNA reads TGTGCCACTAGCGGGGGGTCCACTGGAAACACCATATATTTT. It yields the protein CATSGGSTGNTIYF.